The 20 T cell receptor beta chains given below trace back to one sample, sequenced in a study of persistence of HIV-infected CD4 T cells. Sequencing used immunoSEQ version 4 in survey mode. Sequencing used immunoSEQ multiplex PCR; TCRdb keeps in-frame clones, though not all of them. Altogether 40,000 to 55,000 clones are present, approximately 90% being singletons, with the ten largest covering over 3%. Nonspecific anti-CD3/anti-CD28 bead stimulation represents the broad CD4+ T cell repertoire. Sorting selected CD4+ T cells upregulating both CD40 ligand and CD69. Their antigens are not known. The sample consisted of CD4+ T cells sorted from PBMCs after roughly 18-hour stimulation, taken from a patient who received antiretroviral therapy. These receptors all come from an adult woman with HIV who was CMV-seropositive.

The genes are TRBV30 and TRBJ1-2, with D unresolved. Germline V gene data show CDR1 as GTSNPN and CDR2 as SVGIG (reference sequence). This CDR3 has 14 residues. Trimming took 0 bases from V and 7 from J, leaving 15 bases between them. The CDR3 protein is CAWSVQKGSVGYTF. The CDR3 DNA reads TGTGCCTGGAGTGTACAAAAGGGATCGGTTGGCTACACCTTC.

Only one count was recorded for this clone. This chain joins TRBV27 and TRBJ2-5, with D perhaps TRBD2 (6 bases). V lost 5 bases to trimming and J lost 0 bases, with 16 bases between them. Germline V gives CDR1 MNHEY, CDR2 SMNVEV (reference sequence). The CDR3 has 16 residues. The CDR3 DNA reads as TGTGCCAGCAGTCTGGGACTCCAGCCCTACCAAGAGACCCAGTACTTC. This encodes CASSLGLQPYQETQYF.

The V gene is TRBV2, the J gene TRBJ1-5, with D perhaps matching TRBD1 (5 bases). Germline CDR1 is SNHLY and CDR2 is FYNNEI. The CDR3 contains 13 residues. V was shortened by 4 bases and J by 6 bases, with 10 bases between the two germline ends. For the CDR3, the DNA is TGTGCCAGCAGTGTGGGGGGACCTCAGCCCCAGCATTTT. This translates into CASSVGGPQPQHF.

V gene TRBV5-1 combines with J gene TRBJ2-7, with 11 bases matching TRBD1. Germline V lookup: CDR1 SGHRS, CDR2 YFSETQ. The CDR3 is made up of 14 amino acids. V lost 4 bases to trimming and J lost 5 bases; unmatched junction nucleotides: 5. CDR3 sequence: CASSPGQGADEQYF. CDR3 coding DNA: TGCGCCAGCAGCCCCGGACAGGGGGCCGACGAGCAGTACTTC.

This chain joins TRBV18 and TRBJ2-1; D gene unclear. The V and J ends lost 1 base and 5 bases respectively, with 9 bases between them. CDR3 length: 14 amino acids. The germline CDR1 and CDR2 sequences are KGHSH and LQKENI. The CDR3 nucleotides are TGTGCCAGCTCACCACAGACCTTAGACAATGAGCAGTTCTTC. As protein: CASSPQTLDNEQFF.

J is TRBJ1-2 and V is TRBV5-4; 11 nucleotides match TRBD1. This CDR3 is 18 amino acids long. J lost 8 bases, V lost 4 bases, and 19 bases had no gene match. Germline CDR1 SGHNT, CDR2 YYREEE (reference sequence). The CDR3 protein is CASSRGQGAGGTLDGYTF. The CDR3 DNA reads TGTGCCAGCAGCCGTGGACAGGGGGCGGGCGGAACCCTAGACGGCTACACCTTC. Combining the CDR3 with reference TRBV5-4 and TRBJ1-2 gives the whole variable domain ETGVTQSPTHLIKTRGQQVTLRCSSQSGHNTVSWYQQALGQGPQFIFQYYREEENGRGNFPPRFSGLQFPNYSSELNVNALELDDSALYLCASSRGQGAGGTLDGYTFGSGTRLTVV.

CDR3 in amino acids: CASSLVSTGGGKLFF. The CDR3 DNA reads as TGCGCCAGCAGCTTGGTTTCAACAGGGGGAGGAAAACTGTTTTTT. This chain uses TRBV5-1 with TRBJ1-4; 8 nucleotides line up with TRBD1. V trimming: 0 bases; J trimming: 10 bases; junction bases outside the gene matches: 8. The CDR3 is 15 amino acids. The germline V gene has CDR1 SGHRS and CDR2 YFSETQ.

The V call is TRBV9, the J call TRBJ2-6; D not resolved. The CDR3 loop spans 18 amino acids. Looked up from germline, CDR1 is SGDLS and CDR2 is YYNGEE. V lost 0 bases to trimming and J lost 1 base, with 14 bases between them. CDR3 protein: CASSVVGSGRSGANVLTF. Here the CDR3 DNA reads TGTGCCAGCAGCGTAGTAGGTTCAGGACGGTCTGGGGCCAACGTCCTGACTTTC.

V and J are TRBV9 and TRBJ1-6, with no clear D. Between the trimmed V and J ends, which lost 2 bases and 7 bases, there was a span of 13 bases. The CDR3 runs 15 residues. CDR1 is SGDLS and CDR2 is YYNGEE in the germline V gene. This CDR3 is CASSVEVGRNSPLHF. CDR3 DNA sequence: TGTGCCAGCAGCGTTGAGGTAGGACGGAATTCACCCCTCCACTTT.

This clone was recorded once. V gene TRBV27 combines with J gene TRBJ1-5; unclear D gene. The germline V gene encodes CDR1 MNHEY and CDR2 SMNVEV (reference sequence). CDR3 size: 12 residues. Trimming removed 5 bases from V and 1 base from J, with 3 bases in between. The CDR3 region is CASSTSNQPQHF. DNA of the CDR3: TGTGCCAGCAGTACCAGCAATCAGCCCCAGCATTTT.

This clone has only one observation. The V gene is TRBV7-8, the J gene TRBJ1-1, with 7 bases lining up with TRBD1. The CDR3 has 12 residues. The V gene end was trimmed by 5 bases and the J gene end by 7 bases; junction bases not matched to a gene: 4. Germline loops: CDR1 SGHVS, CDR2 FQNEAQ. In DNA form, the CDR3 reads TGTGCCAGCAGCCGACAGGGTTTTGAAGCTTTCTTT. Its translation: CASSRQGFEAFF.

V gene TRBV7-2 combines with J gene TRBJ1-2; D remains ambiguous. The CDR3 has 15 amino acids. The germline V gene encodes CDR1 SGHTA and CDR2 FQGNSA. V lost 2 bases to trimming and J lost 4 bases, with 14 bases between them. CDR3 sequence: CASSLHLGGGYGYTF. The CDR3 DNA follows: TGTGCCAGCAGCTTACACCTGGGCGGCGGCTATGGCTACACCTTC.

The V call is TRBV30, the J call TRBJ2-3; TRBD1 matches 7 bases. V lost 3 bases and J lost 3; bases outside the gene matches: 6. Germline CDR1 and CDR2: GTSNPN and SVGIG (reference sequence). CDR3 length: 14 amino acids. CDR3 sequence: CAWSRTGPTDTQYF. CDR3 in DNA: TGTGCCTGGAGCCGGACAGGACCTACAGATACGCAGTATTTT.

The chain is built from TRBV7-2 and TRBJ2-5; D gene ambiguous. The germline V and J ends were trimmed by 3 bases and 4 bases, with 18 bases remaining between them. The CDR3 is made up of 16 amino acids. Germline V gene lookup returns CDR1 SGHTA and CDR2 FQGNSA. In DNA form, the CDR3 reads TGTGCCAGCAGCTTTGTGGCAGTTGGCTCGCGAGAGACCCAGTACTTC. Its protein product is CASSFVAVGSRETQYF.

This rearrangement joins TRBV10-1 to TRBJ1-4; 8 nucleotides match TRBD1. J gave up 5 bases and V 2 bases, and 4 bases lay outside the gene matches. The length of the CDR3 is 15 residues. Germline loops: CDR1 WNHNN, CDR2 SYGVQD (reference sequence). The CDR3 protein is CASSEQTGDNEKLFF. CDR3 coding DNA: TGCGCCAGCAGTGAGCAGACAGGGGACAATGAAAAACTGTTTTTT.

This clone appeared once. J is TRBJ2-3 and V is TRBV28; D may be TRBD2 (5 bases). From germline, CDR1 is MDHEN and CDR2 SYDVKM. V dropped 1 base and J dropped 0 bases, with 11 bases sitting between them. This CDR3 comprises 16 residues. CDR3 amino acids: CASSLSGGPSTDTQYF. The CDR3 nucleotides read TGTGCCAGCAGTTTATCTGGCGGGCCAAGCACAGATACGCAGTATTTT.

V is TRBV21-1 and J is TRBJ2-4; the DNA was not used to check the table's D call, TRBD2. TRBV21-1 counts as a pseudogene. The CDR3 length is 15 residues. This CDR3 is CASSTEGLAKNIQYF. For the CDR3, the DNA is TGTGCCAGCAGCACAGAGGGTCTGGCCAAAAACATTCAGTACTTC.

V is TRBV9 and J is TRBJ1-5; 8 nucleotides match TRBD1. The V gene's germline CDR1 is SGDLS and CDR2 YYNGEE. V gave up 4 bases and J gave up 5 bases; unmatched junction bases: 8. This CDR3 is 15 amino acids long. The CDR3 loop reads CASSPGGTGYQPQHF. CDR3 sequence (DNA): TGTGCCAGCAGCCCAGGAGGGACAGGTTATCAGCCCCAGCATTTT.

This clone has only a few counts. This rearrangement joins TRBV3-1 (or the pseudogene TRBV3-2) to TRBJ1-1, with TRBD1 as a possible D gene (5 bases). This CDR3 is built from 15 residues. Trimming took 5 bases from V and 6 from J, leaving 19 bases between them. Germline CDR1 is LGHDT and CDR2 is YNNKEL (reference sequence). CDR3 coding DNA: TGTGCCAGCAGCGGTAAAGGGGCCAGGGCCTCTGAAGCTTTCTTT. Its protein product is CASSGKGARASEAFF.

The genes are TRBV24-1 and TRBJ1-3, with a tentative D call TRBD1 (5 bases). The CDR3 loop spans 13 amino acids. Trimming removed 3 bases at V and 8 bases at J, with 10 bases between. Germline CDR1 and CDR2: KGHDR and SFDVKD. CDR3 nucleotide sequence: TGTGCCACCAGTGATCCCCCGGGGGACACCATATATTTT. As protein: CATSDPPGDTIYF.